The clone carrying this T cell receptor beta chain was observed a few times. Its antigen remains unknown. The TCR alpha and TCR beta cDNA libraries, bearing sample barcodes and UMIs, were generated by 5'RACE using constant-segment primers. Via MiXCR, TCRdb re-called the 5' RACE reads, giving one row per CDR3 protein. In the table there are about 180,000 distinct CDR3 sequences, around 16% of which are singletons. The record originates from a study of T-cell memory formation after mild COVID-19. Whole-study context: Largely, the TCR clusters proved donor specific.

Whole-study findings and limits: A balance of CD4 and CD8 characterized clones contracting day 15 to 85, whereas later expanders leaned CD4+. Researchers found some responding clones in pre-infection memory, a sign that cross-reactive memory joined.

The sequencing input was PBMCs or a T cell subset sorted from them (not recorded which). The source of this sequence is an adult woman who had mild COVID-19 (a few samples of this study predate the infection). Cell type and time point are not known.

The CDR3 bases are TGCGCCAGCAGCTTGAGAGACAGGGGCGATGGCTACACCTTC. Residues: CASSLRDRGDGYTF. The chain is built from TRBV5-1 and TRBJ1-2; 8 bases fit TRBD1. Trimming cost V 1 base and J 6 bases; bases outside gene matches: 5. Germline values: CDR1 SGHRS, CDR2 YFSETQ. The CDR3 runs 14 residues.